This T cell receptor (beta chain) is drawn from a study of spatial heterogeneity in lung cancer. A word on this clonotype: The antigen is not known.

TCRdb reprocessed the 5' RACE reads with MiXCR, giving one entry per CDR3 protein. The table lists some 23,000 distinct CDR3 sequences, approximately 9% of them singletons. The study, taken as a whole, reports: One measure, the expanded intratumoral alpha and beta TCR count, tracked tumor mutation counts.

Stated time point: sample taken at primary tumor resection. Samples came from 60 to 75 TRACERx patients with untreated early-stage lung cancer. Unsorted whole RNA of tumor, nontumor lung or frozen PBMC was sequenced. The clonotype comes from a male donor with early-stage non-small cell lung cancer. This specimen was lung tumor tissue, taken at surgery.

The CDR3: CASSPDGNSNQPQHF. CDR3 DNA: TGCGCCAGCAGCCCGGACGGCAATAGCAATCAGCCCCAGCATTTT. This rearrangement joins TRBV5-1 to TRBJ1-5; D not certain. The CDR3 is made up of 15 amino acids. Trimming pared 4 bases from V and 0 bases from J, leaving 11 bases between. CDR1 and CDR2 (germline): SGHRS, YFSETQ.